One and the same sample provided the 22 T cell receptor delta chains below, sequenced in a study of gamma-delta T cells after stem cell transplantation. TCRdb reprocessed the RT-PCR reads through CATT. The data contain about 1,300 delta-chain clones, 5.2% of them singletons. Sequenced sample: gamma-delta T cells. The receptors shown here come from a human donor. It is not recorded whose cells these are; they may come from a transplant donor.

This clone rates as medium-sized. The V and J genes are TRDV1 and TRDJ1; D tentatively reads TRDD2 or TRDD3 (7 bases each). This CDR3 has 23 amino acids. Germline V gene lookup returns CDR1 TSWWSYY and CDR2 QGS. V lost 4 bases and J 0 bases, leaving 36 bases between the germline ends. The CDR3 DNA reads TGTGCTCTTGGGGCCCCCCCACCTTCCTCGAAATGGGGGACAAGGGGGTACACCGATAAACTCATCTTT. It is translated as CALGAPPPSSKWGTRGYTDKLIF.

This clone was picked up a small number of times. Since a much larger clone is just one base distant, this may be a read error. The V gene is TRDV1, the J gene TRDJ1; D unresolved. This CDR3 is built from 21 residues. Germline CDR1 TSWWSYY, CDR2 QGS. V lost 5 bases and J 1 base, leaving 32 bases between the germline ends. CDR3: CALGPPFALLGNTVGTDKLIF. CDR3 bases: TGTGCTCTTGGGCCACCCTTTGCCTTACTAGGGAATACTGTGGGCACCGATAAACTCATCTTT.

This clone was seen a handful of times. The amino acid sequence in TCRdb belongs to a much larger clone and departs from this DNA's translation at residue 12, likely a sequencing read error; the sequence shown is translated from the DNA. V gene TRDV1 combines with J gene TRDJ1; TRDD3 agrees at 7 bases. This CDR3 has 20 residues. Germline V CDR1 and CDR2: TSWWSYY, QGS. J was trimmed by 1 base and V by 5 bases; bases with no gene match: 22. CDR3 region: CALGMTTAHWGCGGTDKLIF. CDR3 in DNA: TGTGCTCTTGGGATGACTACGGCCCACTGGGGATGCGGGGGCACCGATAAACTCATCTTT.

This clone was seen a few times. A much larger clonotype is one base distant, so this may be a read error. CDR3 sequence reads: CAPGEPDSYCYWGMPHGCKLIF. The CDR3 DNA sequence: TGTGCTCCTGGGGAACCGGATTCCTACTGTTACTGGGGGATGCCACACGGTTGTAAACTCATCTTT. The V and J genes are TRDV1 and TRDJ1, with 10 bases fitting TRDD3. Germline V CDR1 and CDR2: TSWWSYY, QGS. This CDR3 comprises 22 residues.

This clone was seen a handful of times. A clone one base away is much larger, so this may be a read error. The chain has TRDV1 and TRDJ1; maybe TRDD3 (6 bases). Between the trimmed V and J ends, which lost 0 bases and 13 bases, there was a span of 18 bases. From germline, CDR1 is TSWWSYY and CDR2 QGS. The CDR3 sequence is 14 residues long. CDR3 region: CALGELWARGRPIF. The CDR3 nucleotides are TGTGCTCTTGGGGAACTGTGGGCTCGGGGGAGACCCATCTTT.

This clone was counted only a few times. V is TRDV2 and J is TRDJ1; the match to TRDD3 covers 11 bases. This CDR3 has 18 residues. Looked up from germline, CDR1 is GEAIGNYY and CDR2 is EKD. With V trimmed by 1 base and J by 5 bases, 14 bases remained unmatched. CDR3 protein: CACDTWYWGISTPDKLIF. The CDR3 region has the DNA TGTGCCTGTGACACGTGGTACTGGGGGATATCCACTCCGGATAAACTCATCTTT.

Concerning this clone: A read error is likely here: a far larger clone is one base away. This same CDR3 is encoded by further DNA sequences in the sample. This chain connects TRDV2 to TRDJ1; 11 positions agree with TRDD3. The CDR3 has 18 residues. The germline V gene has CDR1 GEAIGNYY and CDR2 EKD. Trimming cost V 1 base and J 1 base; bases outside gene matches: 10. In nucleotides, the CDR3 is TGTGCCTGTGACACTGTACTTGGGGGATACGGGTCCACCGATAAACTCATCTTT. Translated, it gives CACDTVLGGYGSTDKLIF.

The J gene was reported as TRDJ1; the V gene went uncalled; the DNA was not used to check the table's D call, TRDD3. This CDR3 is 13 amino acids long. For the CDR3, the DNA is TGTAGCGGTTCTACGTTGAGTGGGGATAAACTCATCTTT. It encodes CSGSTLSGDKLIF.

This clone is deemed medium-sized. The chain employs TRDV1 and TRDJ1; D is perhaps TRDD3 (10 bases). The V end lost 3 bases, the J end lost 0 bases, and 38 bases lay between the germline ends. Germline-derived CDR1 and CDR2 are TSWWSYY and QGS. The CDR3 extends over 24 amino acids. This CDR3 is CALGDENGLPTDWGIVEYTDKLIF. CDR3 DNA: TGTGCTCTTGGGGATGAAAACGGCCTTCCTACGGACTGGGGGATTGTTGAGTACACCGATAAACTCATCTTT.

This clone was found a few times. TCRdb pairs this DNA with a much larger clone's protein that differs at residue 12, likely a read error; the protein shown was translated from the DNA. The chain links TRDV2 to TRDJ1; no firm D call. The CDR3 length is 15 residues. CDR1 and CDR2 from the germline V gene are GEAIGNYY and EKD. The CDR3 reads CACDTVGANTDELIF. CDR3 nucleotide sequence: TGTGCCTGTGACACCGTCGGGGCTAACACCGATGAACTCATCTTT.

This clone is labeled as large. Other DNA sequences in this sample translate to the same CDR3. The rearrangement links TRDV1 to TRDJ1; D may be TRDD2 or TRDD3 (7 bases each). The germline gives CDR1 TSWWSYY, CDR2 QGS. The CDR3 spans 20 residues. V was clipped by 0 bases and J by 4 bases, with 27 bases between them. The DNA for the CDR3 is TGTGCTCTTGGGGAACTATTCCTACGTTGGGGTGGGGGAGCTATCGATAAACTCATCTTT. Protein: CALGELFLRWGGGAIDKLIF.

Notes on this clone: Just one base apart from a much larger clone, this may be a read error. The V and J genes are TRDV1 and TRDJ1; the match to TRDD3 covers 9 bases. CDR1 and CDR2 (germline): TSWWSYY, QGS. CDR3 size: 13 residues. CDR3 protein: CALGPLGDRKPIF. DNA for the CDR3: TGTGCTCTTGGGCCACTGGGGGACAGGAAACCCATCTTT.

This clone was seen only a few times. A far larger clone lies a single base away; this is likely a read error. Other DNA sequences within the sample encode an identical CDR3. The rearrangement uses TRDV2 and TRDJ1, with 10 bases lining up with TRDD3. The V gene's germline CDR1 is GEAIGNYY and CDR2 EKD. CDR3 size: 19 residues. V lost 0 bases to trimming and J lost 4 bases; unmatched junction nucleotides: 16. CDR3 bases: TGTGCCTGTGACACCGGGACCTTGGGGGGATACGAATCTGGCGATAAACTCATCTTT. Its translation is CACDTGTLGGYESGDKLIF.

This clone came up a few times. This DNA translates differently at residues 3 and 13 from the TCRdb protein, which is that of a much larger clone; a read error is likely, and the protein shown is the DNA's own translation. This chain links TRDV2 with TRDJ1; 8 bases are shared with TRDD3. Germline V gene lookup returns CDR1 GEAIGNYY and CDR2 EKD. This CDR3 contains 18 residues. The CDR3 region has the DNA TGTGCCAGTGACCCGGTACTGGGGGTGGAGGAATACAACGATAAACTCATCTTT. Translating it yields CASDPVLGVEEYNDKLIF.

This clone appeared a single time. A far larger clone is a single base away, which makes a read error likely. V is TRDV1 and J is TRDJ1, with D hard to call. The CDR3 length is 14 residues. V lost 4 bases to trimming and J lost 11 bases, with 20 bases between them. The V gene's germline CDR1 is TSWWSYY and CDR2 QGS. The chain's CDR3 is CALGASEGPGLLIF. CDR3 coding DNA: TGTGCTCTTGGGGCGTCCGAGGGGCCCGGCCTCCTCATCTTT.

This clone occurred a few times. A far larger clone is just one base off, so this is likely a read error. The sample has other DNA sequences that encode this CDR3 too. The chain recombines TRDV1 with TRDJ1; D possibly corresponds to TRDD3 (6 bases). CDR1 and CDR2 from the germline V gene are TSWWSYY and QGS. The CDR3 totals 22 residues. The DNA of the CDR3 is TGTGCTCTCGGGGAACTATTCCCAGAACCGGGGATCCCTACACTGTACACCGATAAACTCATCTTT. Translating gives CALGELFPEPGIPTLYTDKLIF.

This sequence joins TRDV1 and TRDJ1, with 10 bases that match TRDD3. The V gene's germline CDR1 is TSWWSYY and CDR2 QGS. V lost 3 bases to trimming and J lost 5 bases; unmatched junction nucleotides: 15. The CDR3 has 18 residues. CDR3 bases: TGTGCTCTTGGGGAGCTGGCCTGGGGGATATCCACTCCGGATAAACTCATCTTT. This gives the protein CALGELAWGISTPDKLIF.

This clone occurred a few times. For this DNA, TCRdb reports the protein of a much larger clone, which diverges at residue 5, most likely from a read error; the protein presented here is translated directly from the DNA. The chain employs TRDV2 and TRDJ1; 12 bases align to TRDD3. The CDR3 loop spans 19 amino acids. V trimming: 1 base; J trimming: 0 bases; junction bases outside the gene matches: 11. The germline CDR1 and CDR2 sequences are GEAIGNYY and EKD. The chain's CDR3 is CACDTLGDTPRLYTDKLIF. DNA for the CDR3: TGTGCCTGTGACACACTGGGGGATACACCAAGGCTATACACCGATAAACTCATCTTT.

This clone has just a few counts. The TCRdb protein, from a much larger clone, departs from this DNA's translation at residue 13, likely by read error; the protein shown derives from the DNA. The chain is built from TRAV29/DV5 and TRDJ1; 11 bases are a match to TRDD3. The junction had 15 bases not matched to a gene; V was cut back by 1 base and J by 1 base. CDR3 length equals 19 residues. The V gene's germline CDR1 is NSMFDY and CDR2 ISSIKDK. CDR3 DNA: TGTGCAGCAAGCTCGGGCCTTCAATGGGGGATACGCCGCACCGATAAACTCATCTTT. Residues: CAASSGLQWGIRRTDKLIF.

This clone was detected a few times. The sample contains more than one DNA sequence encoding this CDR3. The V gene is TRDV1, the J gene TRDJ1, with TRDD3 identical over 8 bases. CDR1 TSWWSYY and CDR2 QGS come from the germline V gene. This CDR3 spans 17 amino acids. Losses at the gene ends were 0 bases for V and 10 bases for J; bases not matched to a gene: 16. The chain's CDR3 is CALGELGQARGIGGLIF. For the CDR3, the DNA is TGTGCTCTTGGGGAACTCGGGCAAGCTAGGGGGATAGGCGGACTCATCTTT.

The chain is built from TRDV1 and TRDJ1; 7 bases fit TRDD2. V gave up 0 bases and J gave up 1 base; unmatched junction bases: 35. Germline V gene sequence: CDR1 TSWWSYY, CDR2 QGS. The CDR3 spans 26 residues. The CDR3 DNA reads TGTGCTCTTGGGGAACTGGGCCTTCCTCTAGGGACACGCCCCGCGACTTCCTATGTTTTCACCGATAAACTCATCTTT. Translation: CALGELGLPLGTRPATSYVFTDKLIF.

About this clone: One base separates it from a far larger clone, so it is likely a read error. This sample also contains other DNA sequences that code for the same CDR3. The rearrangement joins TRDV2 to TRDJ1; TRDD3 might be the D (5 bases). The germline V and J ends were trimmed by 4 bases and 0 bases, with 41 bases remaining between them. Germline CDR1 is GEAIGNYY and CDR2 is EKD. The length of the CDR3 is 24 residues. The CDR3 spells CACDILTGGDRGGGYSTYTDKLIF. The CDR3 DNA follows: TGTGCCTGTGATATATTAACTGGAGGAGATCGCGGCGGCGGATATTCAACGTACACCGATAAACTCATCTTT.